One sample yielded the 20 T cell receptor beta chains listed below, sequenced in a study of regulatory T cells in long-lasting Graves disease. Time point indicated: newly diagnosed GD, antithyroid drugs for less than 3 months. RNA extracted from PBMCs served as the sequencing template. Construction of the TCR beta libraries employed iRepertoire HTBI primers in conjunction with Arm-PCR of CDR3 regions. From the multiplex PCR reads, TCRdb called clonotypes with MiXCR, one entry per CDR3 protein. This sample has 350,000 to 550,000 distinct CDR3 sequences, with over 15% found just once. These same records also appear under a second study, on T cells in Graves' hyperthyroidism and ophthalmopathy.

Sequencing was performed on peripheral blood mononuclear cells (PBMCs), taken at new diagnosis, from a patient treated with antithyroid drugs. The source is a woman aged 18-29 years with Graves disease.

The rearrangement joins TRBV18 to TRBJ2-3, with unresolved D. The germline V gene encodes CDR1 KGHSH and CDR2 LQKENI. V lost 1 base and J 2 bases, leaving 16 bases between the germline ends. This CDR3 is built from 17 residues. For the CDR3, the DNA is TGTGCCAGCTCACCACTCCCCGCGGCCGAATACACAGATACGCAGTATTTT. Translating gives CASSPLPAAEYTDTQYF.

This clonotype appeared a few times. The chain uses TRBV7-9 and TRBJ2-4; TRBD2 is a possible D gene (6 bases). V lost 4 bases, J lost 0 bases, and 7 bases lay in between. The CDR3 length is 14 residues. The V gene's germline CDR1 is SEHNR and CDR2 FQNEAQ (reference sequence). CDR3 in amino acids: CASSWGLAKNIQYF. CDR3 in DNA: TGTGCCAGCAGCTGGGGACTAGCCAAAAACATTCAGTACTTC.

The chain carries TRBV12-5 and TRBJ1-1; a possible D gene is TRBD1 (5 bases). Trimming took off 7 bases at V and 0 bases at J, with 9 bases between the two ends. Germline lookup yields CDR1 LGHNT and CDR2 FRNRAP. The CDR3 has 13 residues. CDR3 sequence (DNA): TGTGCTAGTGCACAGGCTATGAACACTGAAGCTTTCTTT. Its protein product is CASAQAMNTEAFF.

This clonotype was recorded many times. The J gene is TRBJ1-2, the V gene TRBV5-1, with 7 positions matching TRBD1. This CDR3 has 14 amino acids. In germline, CDR1 is SGHRS, CDR2 YFSETQ. Losses at the gene ends were 0 bases for V and 4 bases for J; bases not matched to a gene: 3. CDR3 DNA sequence: TGCGCCAGCAGCTTGGCACAGGGGACCTATGGCTACACCTTC. Translated: CASSLAQGTYGYTF. Based on the CDR3 plus reference TRBV5-1 and TRBJ1-2, the full variable domain is KAGVTQTPRYLIKTRGQQVTLSCSPISGHRSVSWYQQTPGQGLQFLFEYFSETQRNKGNFPGRFSGRQFSNSRSEMNVSTLELGDSALYLCASSLAQGTYGYTFGSGTRLTVV.

This clonotype was observed many times. The chain recombines TRBV6-1 with TRBJ2-7; a weak D match, TRBD1 (6 bases). Trimming stripped 2 bases from V and 4 bases from J, with 15 bases between. Germline V lookup: CDR1 MNHNS, CDR2 SASEGT. The CDR3 consists of 15 residues. The CDR3 DNA reads TGTGCCAGCAGTGAACAGGGGCCCTTGGAATACGAGCAGTACTTC. Encoded protein: CASSEQGPLEYEQYF.

This clonotype has a count of ten or more. V gene TRBV6-1 combines with J gene TRBJ1-2; D is possibly TRBD1 (6 bases). This CDR3 has 14 amino acids. Looked up from germline, CDR1 is MNHNS and CDR2 is SASEGT. V lost 6 bases and J lost 6, with 17 bases in between. This CDR3 reads CASRDSGGDNGYTF. The CDR3 DNA sequence: TGTGCCAGCAGGGACAGCGGGGGGGACAATGGCTACACCTTC.

This rearrangement joins TRBV7-2 to TRBJ2-2; 10 bases are shared with TRBD1. CDR1 is SGHTA, CDR2 FQGNSA, per germline. The CDR3 is 18 amino acids. With V trimmed by 0 bases and J by 5 bases, 9 bases remained unmatched. The CDR3 protein is CASSLALRDRGWTGELFF. The CDR3, as DNA: TGTGCCAGCAGCTTAGCGCTAAGGGACAGGGGTTGGACCGGGGAGCTGTTTTTT.

CDR3 sequence reads: CSVDGGRATYYEQYF. The CDR3 DNA sequence: TGCAGCGTTGACGGCGGGAGGGCCACGTACTACGAGCAGTACTTC. J is TRBJ2-7 and V is TRBV29-1, with 9 bases that match TRBD2. Germline V gives CDR1 SQVTM, CDR2 ANQGSEA. The CDR3 runs to 15 residues. V lost 3 bases and J lost 3; bases outside the gene matches: 9.

In its sample, this clonotype was seen a few times. Given a much more abundant clone one base away, this may be a read error. The V gene is TRBV20-1, the J gene TRBJ1-2; perhaps TRBD1 as D (5 bases). CDR3 length equals 13 residues. In germline, CDR1 is DFQATT, CDR2 SNEGSKA (reference sequence). With 3 bases removed from V and 6 bases from J, the gap between germline ends came to 14 bases. In DNA, the CDR3 is TGCAGTGCTAGCCAGGGAACGAACCATGGCTACACCTTC. It specifies CSASQGTNHGYTF.

The rearrangement joins TRBV20-1 to TRBJ2-3, with TRBD2 as a possible D gene (5 bases). V gave up 1 base and J gave up 4 bases, with 6 bases separating them. This CDR3 has 12 amino acids. Germline V gene data show CDR1 as DFQATT and CDR2 as SNEGSKA (reference sequence). The CDR3, as DNA: TGCAGTGCTAGAGTCGGGGCAGATACGCAGTATTTT. This gives the protein CSARVGADTQYF.

CDR3 nucleotides: TGTGCCAGCAGCCAAGATCGCCAGCCTGTCACAGATACGCAGTATTTT. It is translated as CASSQDRQPVTDTQYF. The chain joins TRBV3-1 to TRBJ2-3; no clear D. The CDR3 spans 16 residues. CDR1 LGHDT and CDR2 YNNKEL come from the germline V gene (reference sequence). V was pared by 0 bases and J by 2 bases, with 12 bases between.

In this sample, this clonotype turned up a few times. The chain links TRBV19 to TRBJ2-6, with unresolved D. This CDR3 has 18 residues. Trimming took off 3 bases at V and 0 bases at J, with 15 bases between the two ends. Germline V gene lookup returns CDR1 LNHDA and CDR2 SQIVND (reference sequence). The CDR3 sequence: CASSMVRTASSGANVLTF. Here the CDR3 DNA reads TGTGCCAGTAGTATGGTTCGGACGGCAAGCTCTGGGGCCAACGTCCTGACTTTC.

For this clonotype: This may arise from a read error, as a much more abundant clone is one base away. The chain carries TRBV7-6 and TRBJ2-7, with TRBD2 identical over 12 bases. The germline V gene has CDR1 SGHVS and CDR2 FNYEAQ. Germline trimming cut 5 bases from V and 5 bases from J; bases unmatched to any gene: 10. There are 16 residues in the CDR3. In DNA, the CDR3 is TGTGCCAGCAGCGTTAGACTAGCGGGAGAGGTCGACGAGCAGTACTTC. It yields the protein CASSVRLAGEVDEQYF.

CDR3 sequence reads: CASSDQTDEQYF. DNA of the CDR3: TGTGCCAGCAGCGACCAGACAGACGAGCAGTACTTC. The V and J genes are TRBV9 and TRBJ2-7, with D maybe TRBD1 (5 bases). Germline CDR1 and CDR2: SGDLS and YYNGEE. Between the trimmed V and J ends, which lost 3 bases and 5 bases, there was a span of 9 bases. The CDR3 extends over 12 amino acids.

This clonotype was seen a few times. The junction and the germline gene differ at one end; a read error may be behind it. The V and J genes are TRBV12-3 or TRBV12-4 and TRBJ2-1; D remains unclear. The CDR3 covers 12 residues. The CDR3 reads CASSPRYNKQFF. In nucleotides, the CDR3 is TGTGCCAGCAGTCCAAGATACAATAAGCAGTTCTTC.

The chain joins TRBV12-3 or TRBV12-4 to TRBJ1-4, with D unresolved. Trimming took off 1 base at V and 13 bases at J, with 16 bases between the two ends. CDR3 length: 14 amino acids. The CDR3 sequence is CASSLGRTKGRLFF. CDR3 bases: TGTGCCAGCAGTTTAGGTCGCACGAAGGGAAGACTGTTTTTT.

In this sample, this clonotype turned up many times. The chain recombines TRBV28 with TRBJ2-7; D is ambiguous. The CDR3 is 14 amino acids. V was trimmed by 3 bases and J by 7 bases, leaving 16 bases between them. Germline CDR1 and CDR2: MDHEN and SYDVKM. The CDR3 protein is CASSFNYGTYEQYF. For the CDR3, the DNA is TGTGCCAGCAGTTTCAATTACGGAACGTATGAGCAGTACTTC.

This clonotype was picked up a small number of times. Here the CDR3 reads CASSRRSGGSFYGYTF. The CDR3 nucleotides are TGTGCCAGCAGCCGCCGCAGCGGTGGCAGCTTCTATGGCTACACCTTC. The rearrangement joins TRBV3-1 to TRBJ1-2; D is unresolved. Germline lookup yields CDR1 LGHDT and CDR2 YNNKEL (reference sequence). V lost 4 bases and J lost 4, with 19 bases in between. CDR3 length equals 16 residues.

This clonotype was found many times. This rearrangement joins TRBV28 to TRBJ2-1; possibly TRBD2 for D (5 bases). This CDR3 spans 15 amino acids. V was pared by 8 bases and J by 5 bases, with 19 bases between. The germline V gene encodes CDR1 MDHEN and CDR2 SYDVKM. The CDR3 here is CASSYDPAGHNEQFF. CDR3 DNA sequence: TGTGCCAGCTCCTACGATCCTGCGGGTCACAATGAGCAGTTCTTC.

This clonotype was picked up many times. The V gene is TRBV28, the J gene TRBJ1-1, with D unresolved. The V end lost 4 bases, the J end lost 5 bases, and 17 bases lay between the germline ends. Germline V CDR1 and CDR2: MDHEN, SYDVKM. The CDR3 contains 15 residues. Written as DNA, the CDR3 is TGTGCCAGCAGTTGGAGTGTGGGAATGCGAACTGAAGCTTTCTTT. This sequence encodes CASSWSVGMRTEAFF.